The clone carrying this T cell receptor (beta chain) was detected only once. This entry comes from a study of blood T cell repertoires in COVID-19. Looking at the study overall: The samples span acute and convalescent COVID-19 from the United States, Italy and Spain. The analysed material was cDNA or gDNA that came from T cells, B-cell-depleted T cells, or PBMCs.

CDR1 is LGHDT, CDR2 YNNKEL, per germline (reference sequence). This CDR3 is built from 17 residues. V gave up 5 bases and J gave up 8 bases; unmatched junction bases: 13. Original handling: Estimation of nucleated cell counts was performed using reference gene primer amplification. Here immunoSEQ multiplex PCR was the method, and the copy in TCRdb shows in-frame clones only, minus some. That table is the source of V, J and clone size, and D and trimming were worked out from the DNA. The sample contains under 95,000 clones, approximately 80% of which appear only once. The sequencing sample was made of peripheral blood. The V call is TRBV3-1 (or the pseudogene TRBV3-2), the J call TRBJ2-1; 12 bases match TRBD1. The TCR sequence derives from a middle-aged man with acute or convalescent COVID-19. The CDR3 is CASSSHPPGQGADEQFF. The DNA of the CDR3 is TGTGCCAGCAGCTCCCACCCTCCGGGACAGGGGGCTGATGAGCAGTTCTTC.